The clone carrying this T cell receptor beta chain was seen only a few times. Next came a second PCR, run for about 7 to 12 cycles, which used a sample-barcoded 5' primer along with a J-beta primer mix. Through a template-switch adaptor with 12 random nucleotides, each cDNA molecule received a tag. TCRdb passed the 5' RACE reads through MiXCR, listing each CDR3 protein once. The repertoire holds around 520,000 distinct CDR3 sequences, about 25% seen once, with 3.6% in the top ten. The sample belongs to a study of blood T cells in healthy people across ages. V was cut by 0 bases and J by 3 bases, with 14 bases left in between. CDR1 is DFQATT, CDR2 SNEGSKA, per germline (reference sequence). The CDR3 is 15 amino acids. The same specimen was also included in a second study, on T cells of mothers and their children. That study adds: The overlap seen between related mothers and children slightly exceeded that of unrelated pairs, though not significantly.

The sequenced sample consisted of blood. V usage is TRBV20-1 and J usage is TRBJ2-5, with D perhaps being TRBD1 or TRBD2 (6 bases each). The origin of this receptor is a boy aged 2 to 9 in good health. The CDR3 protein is CSARDPGAAKETQYF. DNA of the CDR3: TGCAGTGCTAGAGATCCGGGGGCGGCTAAAGAGACCCAGTACTTC.